Given below is one T cell receptor beta chain in context. The data originate from a study of metastatic and nonmetastatic thyroid tumors. The germline V and J ends were trimmed by 2 bases and 6 bases, with 23 bases remaining between them. The CDR3 loop spans 18 amino acids. Germline V gene lookup returns CDR1 SGHRS and CDR2 YFSETQ. TCRdb re-called clones from the PCR reads using MiXCR. This sample yields about 6,100 clones, of which roughly 29% are seen a single time; roughly 43% belongs to the top ten. Thyroid surgery was performed in patients who had received no treatment beforehand. The sequence derives from a female donor with papillary thyroid cancer or a benign thyroid nodule (not recorded which). Some clones in this sample may be carry-over from other donors' samples. This rearrangement joins TRBV5-1 to TRBJ2-2; perhaps D is TRBD1 or TRBD2 (5 bases each). The sequencing input was adjacent normal tissue. The CDR3 spells CASSLEPRAGTGPGELFF. CDR3 sequence (DNA): TGCGCCAGCAGCTTAGAACCCCGGGCAGGGACGGGTCCCGGGGAGCTGTTTTTT.